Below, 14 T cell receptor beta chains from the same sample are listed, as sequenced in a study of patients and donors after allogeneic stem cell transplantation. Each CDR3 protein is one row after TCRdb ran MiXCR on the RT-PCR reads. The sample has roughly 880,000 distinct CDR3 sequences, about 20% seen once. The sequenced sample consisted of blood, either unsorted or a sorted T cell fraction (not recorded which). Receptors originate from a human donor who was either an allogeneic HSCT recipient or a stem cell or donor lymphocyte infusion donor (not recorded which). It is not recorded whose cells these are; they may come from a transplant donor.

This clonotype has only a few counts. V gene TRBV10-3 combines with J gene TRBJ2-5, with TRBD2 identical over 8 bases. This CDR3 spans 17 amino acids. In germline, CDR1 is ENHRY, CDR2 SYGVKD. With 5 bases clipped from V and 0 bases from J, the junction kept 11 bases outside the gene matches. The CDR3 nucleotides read TGTGCCATCAGTCACTCACCGGAACTAGCGGACCAAGAGACCCAGTACTTC. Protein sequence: CAISHSPELADQETQYF.

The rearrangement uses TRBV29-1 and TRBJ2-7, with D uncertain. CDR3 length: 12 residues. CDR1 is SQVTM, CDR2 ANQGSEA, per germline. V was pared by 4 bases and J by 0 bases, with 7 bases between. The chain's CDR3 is CSVVRNSYEQYF. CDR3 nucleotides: TGCAGCGTTGTGCGAAACTCCTACGAGCAGTACTTC.

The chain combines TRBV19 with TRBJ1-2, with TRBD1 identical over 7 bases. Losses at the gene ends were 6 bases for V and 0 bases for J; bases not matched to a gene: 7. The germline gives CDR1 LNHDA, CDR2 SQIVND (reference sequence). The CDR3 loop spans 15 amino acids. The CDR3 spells CASRRQGESNYGYTF. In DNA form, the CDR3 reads TGTGCCAGTAGGCGACAGGGAGAATCTAACTATGGCTACACCTTC. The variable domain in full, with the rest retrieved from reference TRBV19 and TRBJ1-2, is DGGITQSPKYLFRKEGQNVTLSCEQNLNHDAMYWYRQDPGQGLRLIYYSQIVNDFQKGDIAEGYSVSREKKESFPLTVTSAQKNPTAFYLCASRRQGESNYGYTFGSGTRLTVV.

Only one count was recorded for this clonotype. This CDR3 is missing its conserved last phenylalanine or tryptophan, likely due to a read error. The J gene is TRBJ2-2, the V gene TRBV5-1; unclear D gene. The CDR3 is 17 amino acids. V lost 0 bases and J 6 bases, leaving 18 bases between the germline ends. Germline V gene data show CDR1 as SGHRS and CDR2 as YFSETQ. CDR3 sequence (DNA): TGCGCCAGCAGCTTGGTCGTTAGGAATACCTCGCCCGGGGAGCTGTTTTTA. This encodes CASSLVVRNTSPGELFL.

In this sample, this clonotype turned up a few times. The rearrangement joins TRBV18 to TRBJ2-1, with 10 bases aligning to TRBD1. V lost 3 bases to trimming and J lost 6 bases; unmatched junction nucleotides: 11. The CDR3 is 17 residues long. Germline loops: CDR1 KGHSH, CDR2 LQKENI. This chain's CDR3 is CASSPRGDRGRFNEQFF. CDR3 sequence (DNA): TGTGCCAGCTCACCGAGGGGCGACAGGGGGCGCTTCAATGAGCAGTTCTTC.

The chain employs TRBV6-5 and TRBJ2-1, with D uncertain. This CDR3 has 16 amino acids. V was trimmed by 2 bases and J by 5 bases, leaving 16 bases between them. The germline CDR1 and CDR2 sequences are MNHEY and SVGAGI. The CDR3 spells CASSYGSGSADNEQFF. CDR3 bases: TGTGCCAGCAGTTACGGGTCGGGCTCCGCCGACAATGAGCAGTTCTTC.

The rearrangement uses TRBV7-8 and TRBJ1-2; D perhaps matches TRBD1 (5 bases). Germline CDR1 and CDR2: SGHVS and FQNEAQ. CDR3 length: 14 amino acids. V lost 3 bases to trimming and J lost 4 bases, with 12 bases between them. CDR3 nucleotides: TGTGCCAGCAGCTTGGTGACAGAGGTCTATGGCTACACCTTC. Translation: CASSLVTEVYGYTF.

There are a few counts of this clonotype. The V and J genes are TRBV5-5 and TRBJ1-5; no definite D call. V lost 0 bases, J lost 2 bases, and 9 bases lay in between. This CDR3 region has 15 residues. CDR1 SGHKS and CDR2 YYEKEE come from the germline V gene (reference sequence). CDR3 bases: TGTGCCAGCAGCTTGGGGGCCGAGGGCAATCAGCCCCAGCATTTT. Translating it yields CASSLGAEGNQPQHF.

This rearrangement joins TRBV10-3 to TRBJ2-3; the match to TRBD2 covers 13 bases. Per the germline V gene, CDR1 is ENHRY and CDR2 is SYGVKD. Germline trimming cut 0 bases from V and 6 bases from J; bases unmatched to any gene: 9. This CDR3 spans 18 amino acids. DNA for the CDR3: TGTGCCATCAGTGAGTCACTAGCGGGAGGGAACGCGGAGGATACGCAGTATTTT. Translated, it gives CAISESLAGGNAEDTQYF.

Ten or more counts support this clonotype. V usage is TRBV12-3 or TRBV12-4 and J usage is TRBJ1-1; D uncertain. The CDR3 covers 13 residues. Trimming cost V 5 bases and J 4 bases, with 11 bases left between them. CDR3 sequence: CASSTQVVTEAFF. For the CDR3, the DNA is TGTGCCAGCAGTACGCAGGTGGTCACTGAAGCTTTCTTT.

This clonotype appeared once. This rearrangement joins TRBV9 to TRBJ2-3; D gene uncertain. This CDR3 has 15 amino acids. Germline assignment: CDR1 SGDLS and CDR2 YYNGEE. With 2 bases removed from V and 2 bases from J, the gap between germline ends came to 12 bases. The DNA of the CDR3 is TGTGCCAGCAGCGTTATCCCGGATAACACAGATACGCAGTATTTT. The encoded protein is CASSVIPDNTDTQYF.

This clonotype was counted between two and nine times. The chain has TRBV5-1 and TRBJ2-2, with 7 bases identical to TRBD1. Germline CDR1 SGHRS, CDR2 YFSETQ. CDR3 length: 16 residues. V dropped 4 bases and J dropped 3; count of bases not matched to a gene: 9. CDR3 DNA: TGCGCCAGCAGCGCCGGACAGGTCATTTACACCGGGGAGCTGTTTTTT. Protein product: CASSAGQVIYTGELFF.

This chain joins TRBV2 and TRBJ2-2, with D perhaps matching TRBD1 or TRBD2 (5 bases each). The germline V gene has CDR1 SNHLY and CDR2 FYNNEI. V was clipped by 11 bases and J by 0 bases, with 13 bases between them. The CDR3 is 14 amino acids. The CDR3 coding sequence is TGTGCCGGGACCCGGAATACGAACACCGGGGAGCTGTTTTTT. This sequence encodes CAGTRNTNTGELFF. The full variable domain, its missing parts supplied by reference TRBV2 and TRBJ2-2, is EPEVTQTPSHQVTQMGQEVILRCVPISNHLYFYWYRQILGQKVEFLVSFYNNEISEKSEIFDDQFSVERPDGSNFTLKIRSTKLEDSAMYFCAGTRNTNTGELFFGEGSRLTVL.

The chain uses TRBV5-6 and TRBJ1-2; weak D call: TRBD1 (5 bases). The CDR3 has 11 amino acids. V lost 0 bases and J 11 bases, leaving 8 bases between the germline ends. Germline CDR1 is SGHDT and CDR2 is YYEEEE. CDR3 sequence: CASSLDRSYTF. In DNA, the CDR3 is TGTGCCAGCAGCTTGGACAGGTCATACACCTTC.